Sample share makes the clone carrying this T cell receptor (beta chain) large (0.1 to 1%). Its antigen remains unidentified. The data stem from a study of T cell repertoires in aging, cancer and after chemotherapy. Study information: Glioblastoma patients receiving temozolomide-based therapy gave paired samples before and after chemotherapy.

Rearranged V-D-J TRB sequences were amplified with a mixed TRB-A/B primer pool. TCRdb re-analysed the multiplex PCR reads in MiXCR, keeping a single row per CDR3 protein. The sample has 500 to 650 distinct CDR3 sequences, approximately 20% seen once; the top ten hold approximately 67%. Study-level points and caveats: Healthy donors lost TCR diversity with age mainly through richness, cancer patients through richness and evenness. Compared with age-matched healthy donors, untreated hematological or solid cancer patients showed higher blood TCR clonality. Across the chemotherapy interval, each cancer cohort showed higher median generation probability, suggesting thymic rebound.

Amplification of TCR beta used genomic DNA extracted from peripheral blood. Sequenced material: blood. The sequence derives from a human donor with a solid tumor.

The CDR3 loop reads CASRNAGGNEQFF. The CDR3 region has the DNA TGTGCCAGTAGAAATGCGGGGGGCAATGAGCAGTTCTTC. The chain recombines TRBV19 with TRBJ2-1; TRBD2 agrees at 8 bases. The CDR3 sequence is 13 residues long. Germline trimming cut 6 bases from V and 6 bases from J; bases unmatched to any gene: 4. Germline V gives CDR1 LNHDA, CDR2 SQIVND (reference sequence).